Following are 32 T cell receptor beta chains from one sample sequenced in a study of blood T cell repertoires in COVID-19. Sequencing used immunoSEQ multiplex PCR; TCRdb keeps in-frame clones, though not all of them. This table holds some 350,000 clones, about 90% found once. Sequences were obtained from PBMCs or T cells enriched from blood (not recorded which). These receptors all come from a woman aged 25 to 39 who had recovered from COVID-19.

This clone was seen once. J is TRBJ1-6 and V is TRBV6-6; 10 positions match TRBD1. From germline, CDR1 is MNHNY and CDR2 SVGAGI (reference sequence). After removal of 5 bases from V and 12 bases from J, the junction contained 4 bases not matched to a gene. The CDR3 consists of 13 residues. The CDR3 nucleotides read TGTGCCAGCAGTGGGACAGGGGATTTACCCCTCCACTTT. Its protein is CASSGTGDLPLHF.

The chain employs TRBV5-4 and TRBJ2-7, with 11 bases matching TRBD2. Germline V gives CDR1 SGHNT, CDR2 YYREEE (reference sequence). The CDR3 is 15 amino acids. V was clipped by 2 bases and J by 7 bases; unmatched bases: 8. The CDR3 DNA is TGTGCCAGCAGCTTCATAGCGGGGGGGCCGGGAGAGCAGTACTTC. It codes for CASSFIAGGPGEQYF.

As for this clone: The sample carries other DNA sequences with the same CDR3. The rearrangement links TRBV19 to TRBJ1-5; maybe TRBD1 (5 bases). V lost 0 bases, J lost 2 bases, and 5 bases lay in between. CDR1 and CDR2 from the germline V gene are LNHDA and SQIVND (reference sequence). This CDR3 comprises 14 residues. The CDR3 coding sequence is TGTGCCAGTAGTATAGACAGGGGCAATCAGCCCCAGCATTTT. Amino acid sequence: CASSIDRGNQPQHF.

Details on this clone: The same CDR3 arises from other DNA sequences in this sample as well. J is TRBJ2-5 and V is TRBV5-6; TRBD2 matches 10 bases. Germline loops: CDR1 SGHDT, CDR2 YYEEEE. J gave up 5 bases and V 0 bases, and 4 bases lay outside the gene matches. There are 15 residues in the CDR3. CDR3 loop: CASSLVAGGRETQYF. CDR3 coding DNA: TGTGCCAGCAGCTTGGTAGCGGGGGGCCGGGAGACCCAGTACTTC.

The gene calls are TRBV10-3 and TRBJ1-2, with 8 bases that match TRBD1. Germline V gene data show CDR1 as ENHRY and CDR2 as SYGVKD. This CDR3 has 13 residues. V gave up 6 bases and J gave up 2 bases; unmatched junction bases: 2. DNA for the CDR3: TGTGCCATCAGGGGGGACAGGAACTATGGCTACACCTTC. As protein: CAIRGDRNYGYTF.

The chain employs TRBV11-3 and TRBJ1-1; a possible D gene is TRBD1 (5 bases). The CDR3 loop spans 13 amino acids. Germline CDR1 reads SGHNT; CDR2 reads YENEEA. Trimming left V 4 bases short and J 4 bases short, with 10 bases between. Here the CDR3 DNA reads TGTGCCAGCAGCTCCCGGACACGCACTGAAGCTTTCTTT. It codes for CASSSRTRTEAFF.

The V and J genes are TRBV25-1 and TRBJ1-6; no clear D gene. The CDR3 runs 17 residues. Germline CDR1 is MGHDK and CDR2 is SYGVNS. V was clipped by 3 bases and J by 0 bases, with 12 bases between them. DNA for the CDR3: TGTGCCAGCAGTGATGTGGGGAGAAGCTCCTATAATTCACCCCTCCACTTT. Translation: CASSDVGRSSYNSPLHF.

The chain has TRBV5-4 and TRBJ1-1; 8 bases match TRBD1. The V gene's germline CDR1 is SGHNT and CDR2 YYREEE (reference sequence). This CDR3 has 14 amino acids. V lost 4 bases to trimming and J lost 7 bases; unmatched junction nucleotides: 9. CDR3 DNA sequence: TGTGCCAGCAGCACGGACAGGGAGTTTGGTGAAGCTTTCTTT. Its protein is CASSTDREFGEAFF. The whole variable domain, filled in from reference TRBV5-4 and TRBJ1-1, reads ETGVTQSPTHLIKTRGQQVTLRCSSQSGHNTVSWYQQALGQGPQFIFQYYREEENGRGNFPPRFSGLQFPNYSSELNVNALELDDSALYLCASSTDREFGEAFFGQGTRLTVV.

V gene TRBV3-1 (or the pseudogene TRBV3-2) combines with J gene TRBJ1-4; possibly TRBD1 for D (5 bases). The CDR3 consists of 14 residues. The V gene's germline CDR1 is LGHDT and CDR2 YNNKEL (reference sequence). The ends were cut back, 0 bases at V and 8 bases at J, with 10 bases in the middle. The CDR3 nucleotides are TGTGCCAGCAGCCAAGAATTGCGGGGGGAAAAACTGTTTTTT. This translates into CASSQELRGEKLFF.

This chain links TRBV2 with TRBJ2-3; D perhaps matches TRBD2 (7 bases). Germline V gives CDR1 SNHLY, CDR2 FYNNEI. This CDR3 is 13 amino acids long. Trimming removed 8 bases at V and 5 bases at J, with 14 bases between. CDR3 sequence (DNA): TGTGCCAGCGCGGGGGCCCCAGGAGATACGCAGTATTTT. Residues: CASAGAPGDTQYF.

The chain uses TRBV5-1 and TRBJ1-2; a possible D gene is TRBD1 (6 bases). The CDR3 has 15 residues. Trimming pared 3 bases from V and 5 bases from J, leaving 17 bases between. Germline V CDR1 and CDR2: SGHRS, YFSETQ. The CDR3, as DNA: TGCGCCAGCAGCTCCCGCGGGGGCTTGGGATATGGCTACACCTTC. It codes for CASSSRGGLGYGYTF.

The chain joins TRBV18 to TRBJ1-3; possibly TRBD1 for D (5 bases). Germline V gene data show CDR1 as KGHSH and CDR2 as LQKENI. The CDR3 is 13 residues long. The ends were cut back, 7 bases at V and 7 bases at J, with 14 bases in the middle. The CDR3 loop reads CASFSGQGNTIYF. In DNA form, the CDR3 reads TGTGCCAGCTTTAGTGGCCAGGGCAACACCATATATTTT.

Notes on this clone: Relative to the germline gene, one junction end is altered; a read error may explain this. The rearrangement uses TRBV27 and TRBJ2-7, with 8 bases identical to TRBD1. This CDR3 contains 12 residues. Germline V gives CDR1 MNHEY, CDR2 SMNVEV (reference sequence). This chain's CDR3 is CASSTGWDRPEF. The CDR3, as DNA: TGTGCCAGCAGTACTGGCTGGGACAGGCCCGAATTC.

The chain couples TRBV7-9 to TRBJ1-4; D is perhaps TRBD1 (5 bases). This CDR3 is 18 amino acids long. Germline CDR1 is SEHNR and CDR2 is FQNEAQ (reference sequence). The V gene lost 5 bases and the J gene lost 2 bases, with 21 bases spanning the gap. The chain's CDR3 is CASSPPGPGGGTNEKLFF. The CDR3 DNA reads TGTGCCAGCAGCCCCCCCGGGCCGGGTGGGGGGACTAATGAAAAACTGTTTTTT.

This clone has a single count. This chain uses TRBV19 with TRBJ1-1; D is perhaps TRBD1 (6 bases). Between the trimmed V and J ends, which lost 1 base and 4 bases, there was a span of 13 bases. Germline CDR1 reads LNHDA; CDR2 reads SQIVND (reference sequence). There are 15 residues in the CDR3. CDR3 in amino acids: CASSIVGGALTEAFF. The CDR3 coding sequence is TGTGCCAGTAGTATAGTAGGGGGGGCCCTCACTGAAGCTTTCTTT.

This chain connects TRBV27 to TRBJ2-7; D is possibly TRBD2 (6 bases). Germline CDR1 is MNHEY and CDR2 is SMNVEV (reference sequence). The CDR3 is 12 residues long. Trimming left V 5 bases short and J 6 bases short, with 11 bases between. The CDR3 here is CASSQPGSEQYF. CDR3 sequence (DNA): TGTGCCAGCAGTCAGCCCGGGAGCGAGCAGTACTTC.

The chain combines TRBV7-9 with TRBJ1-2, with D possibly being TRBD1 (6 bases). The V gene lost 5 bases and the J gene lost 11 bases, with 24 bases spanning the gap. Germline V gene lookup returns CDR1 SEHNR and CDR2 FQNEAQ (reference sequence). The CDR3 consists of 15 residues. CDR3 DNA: TGTGCCAGCAGCCCCGGGACACGAGACCCGGGGGGATACACCTTC. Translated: CASSPGTRDPGGYTF.

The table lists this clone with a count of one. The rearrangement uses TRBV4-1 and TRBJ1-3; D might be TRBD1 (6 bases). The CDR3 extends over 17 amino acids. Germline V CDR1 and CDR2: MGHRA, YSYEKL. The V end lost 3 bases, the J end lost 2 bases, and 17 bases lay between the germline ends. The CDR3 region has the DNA TGCGCCAGCAGCCAGCCAACCAGGGGAATCCCTGGAAACACCATATATTTT. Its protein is CASSQPTRGIPGNTIYF.

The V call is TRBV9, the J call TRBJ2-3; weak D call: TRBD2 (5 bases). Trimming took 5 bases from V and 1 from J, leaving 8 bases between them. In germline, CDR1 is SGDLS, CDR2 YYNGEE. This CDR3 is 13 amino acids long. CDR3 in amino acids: CASRGSGTDTQYF. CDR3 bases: TGTGCCAGCAGAGGGAGCGGCACAGATACGCAGTATTTT.

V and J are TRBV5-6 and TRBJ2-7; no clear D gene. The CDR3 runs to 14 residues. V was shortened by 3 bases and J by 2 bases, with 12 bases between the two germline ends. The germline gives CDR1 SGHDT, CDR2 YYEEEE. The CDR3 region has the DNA TGTGCCAGCAGCTCGGCAGGTGGTACCTACGAGCAGTACTTC. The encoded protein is CASSSAGGTYEQYF.

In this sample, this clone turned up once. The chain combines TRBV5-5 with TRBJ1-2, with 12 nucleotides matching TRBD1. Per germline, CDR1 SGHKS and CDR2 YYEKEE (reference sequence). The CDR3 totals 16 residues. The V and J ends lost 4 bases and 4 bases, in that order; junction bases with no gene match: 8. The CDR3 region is CASSQQPGQGAYGYTF. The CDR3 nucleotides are TGTGCCAGCAGCCAACAACCGGGACAGGGGGCCTATGGCTACACCTTC.

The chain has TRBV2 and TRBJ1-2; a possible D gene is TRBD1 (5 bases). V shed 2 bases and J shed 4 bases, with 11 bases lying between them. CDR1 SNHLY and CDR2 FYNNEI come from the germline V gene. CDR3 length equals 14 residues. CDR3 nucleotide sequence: TGTGCCAGCAGTGAATCGCGGGACCCCTATGGCTACACCTTC. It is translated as CASSESRDPYGYTF. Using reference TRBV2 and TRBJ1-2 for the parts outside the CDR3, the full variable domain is EPEVTQTPSHQVTQMGQEVILRCVPISNHLYFYWYRQILGQKVEFLVSFYNNEISEKSEIFDDQFSVERPDGSNFTLKIRSTKLEDSAMYFCASSESRDPYGYTFGSGTRLTVV.

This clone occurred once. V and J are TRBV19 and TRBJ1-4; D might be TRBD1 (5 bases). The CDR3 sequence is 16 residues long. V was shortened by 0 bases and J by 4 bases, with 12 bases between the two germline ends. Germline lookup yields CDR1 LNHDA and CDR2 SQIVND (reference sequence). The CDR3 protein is CASSIDATEINEKLFF. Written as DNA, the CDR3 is TGTGCCAGTAGTATAGACGCGACAGAAATTAATGAAAAACTGTTTTTT.

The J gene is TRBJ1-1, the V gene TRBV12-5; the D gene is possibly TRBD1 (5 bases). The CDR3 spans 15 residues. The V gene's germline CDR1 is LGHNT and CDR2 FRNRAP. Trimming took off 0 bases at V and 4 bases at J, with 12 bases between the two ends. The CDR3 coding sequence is TGTGCTAGTGGTTTGGTAACGGGGGAGGGCACTGAAGCTTTCTTT. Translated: CASGLVTGEGTEAFF.

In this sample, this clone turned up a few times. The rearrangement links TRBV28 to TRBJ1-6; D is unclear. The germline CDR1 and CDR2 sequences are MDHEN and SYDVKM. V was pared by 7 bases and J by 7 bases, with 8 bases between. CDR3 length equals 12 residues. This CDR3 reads CASTAGNSPLHF. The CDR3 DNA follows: TGTGCCAGCACTGCCGGGAATTCACCCCTCCACTTT.

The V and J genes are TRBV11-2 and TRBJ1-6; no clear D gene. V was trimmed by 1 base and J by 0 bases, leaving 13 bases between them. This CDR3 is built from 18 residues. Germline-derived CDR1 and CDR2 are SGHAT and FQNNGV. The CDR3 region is CASSLVAPFSSYNSPLHF. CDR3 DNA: TGTGCCAGCAGCTTAGTTGCCCCCTTTAGCTCCTATAATTCACCCCTCCACTTT.

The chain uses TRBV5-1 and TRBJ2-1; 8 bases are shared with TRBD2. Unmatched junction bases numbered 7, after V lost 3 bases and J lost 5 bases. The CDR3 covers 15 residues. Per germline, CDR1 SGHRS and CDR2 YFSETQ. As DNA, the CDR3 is TGCGCCAGCAGCTCATTGAGCGGGGGAGACAATGAGCAGTTCTTC. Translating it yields CASSSLSGGDNEQFF.

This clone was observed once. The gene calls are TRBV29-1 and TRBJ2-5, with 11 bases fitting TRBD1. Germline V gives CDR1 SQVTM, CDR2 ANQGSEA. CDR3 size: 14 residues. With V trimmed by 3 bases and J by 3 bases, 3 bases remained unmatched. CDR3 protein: CSVDLGQGEETQYF. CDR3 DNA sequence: TGCAGCGTTGATCTGGGACAGGGGGAAGAGACCCAGTACTTC.

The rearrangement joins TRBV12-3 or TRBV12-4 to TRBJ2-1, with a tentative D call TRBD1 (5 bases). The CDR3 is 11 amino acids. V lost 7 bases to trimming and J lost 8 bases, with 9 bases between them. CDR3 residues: CASTLRDEQFF. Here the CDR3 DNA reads TGTGCCAGCACCCTCAGGGATGAGCAGTTCTTC.

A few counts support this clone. The CDR3 bases are TGTGCCAGCAGTTACTCGGCATACCCCCCTCAGCCCCAGCATTTT. Translation: CASSYSAYPPQPQHF. This chain joins TRBV6-5 and TRBJ1-5, with no clear D. Germline loops: CDR1 MNHEY, CDR2 SVGAGI. This CDR3 spans 15 amino acids. Trimming took off 0 bases at V and 6 bases at J, with 12 bases between the two ends.

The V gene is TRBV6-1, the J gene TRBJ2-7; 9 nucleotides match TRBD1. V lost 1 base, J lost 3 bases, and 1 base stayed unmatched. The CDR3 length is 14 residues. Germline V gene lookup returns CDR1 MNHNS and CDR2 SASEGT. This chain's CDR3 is CASSEEDRGYEQYF. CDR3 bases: TGTGCCAGCAGTGAAGAGGACAGGGGCTACGAGCAGTACTTC.

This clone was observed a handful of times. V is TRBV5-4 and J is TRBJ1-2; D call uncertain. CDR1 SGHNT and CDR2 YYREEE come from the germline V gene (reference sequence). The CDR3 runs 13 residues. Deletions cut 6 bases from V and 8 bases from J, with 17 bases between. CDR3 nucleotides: TGTGCCAGCACCCCCCGAGAATGGGAGGGCTACACCTTC. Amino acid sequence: CASTPREWEGYTF.